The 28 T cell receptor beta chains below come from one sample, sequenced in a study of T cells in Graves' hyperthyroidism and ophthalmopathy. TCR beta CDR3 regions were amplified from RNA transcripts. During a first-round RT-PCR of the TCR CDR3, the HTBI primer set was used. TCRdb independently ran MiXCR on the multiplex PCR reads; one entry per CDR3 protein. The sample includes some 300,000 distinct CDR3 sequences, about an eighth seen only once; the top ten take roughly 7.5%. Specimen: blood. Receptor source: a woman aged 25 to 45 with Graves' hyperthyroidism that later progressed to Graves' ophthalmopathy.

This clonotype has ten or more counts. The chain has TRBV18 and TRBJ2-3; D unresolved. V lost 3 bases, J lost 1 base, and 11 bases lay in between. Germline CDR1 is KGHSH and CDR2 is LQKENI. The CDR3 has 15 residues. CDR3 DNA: TGTGCCAGCTCACCGAACAACCTCGGCACAGATACGCAGTATTTT. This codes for CASSPNNLGTDTQYF.

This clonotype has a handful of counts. CDR3: CSVGGANTGELFF. DNA of the CDR3: TGCAGCGTTGGAGGGGCGAACACCGGGGAGCTGTTTTTT. V usage is TRBV29-1 and J usage is TRBJ2-2; D may match TRBD1 or TRBD2 (5 bases each). V dropped 4 bases and J dropped 0 bases, with 6 bases sitting between them. In germline, CDR1 is SQVTM, CDR2 ANQGSEA. The CDR3 sequence is 13 residues long.

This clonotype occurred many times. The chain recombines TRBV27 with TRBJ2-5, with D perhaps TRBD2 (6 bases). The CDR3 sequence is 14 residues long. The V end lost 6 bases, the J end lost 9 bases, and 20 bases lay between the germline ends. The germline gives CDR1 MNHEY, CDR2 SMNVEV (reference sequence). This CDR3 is CASSLSGGQISQYF. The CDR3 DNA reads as TGTGCCAGCAGCCTTAGCGGTGGCCAAATCTCCCAGTACTTC.

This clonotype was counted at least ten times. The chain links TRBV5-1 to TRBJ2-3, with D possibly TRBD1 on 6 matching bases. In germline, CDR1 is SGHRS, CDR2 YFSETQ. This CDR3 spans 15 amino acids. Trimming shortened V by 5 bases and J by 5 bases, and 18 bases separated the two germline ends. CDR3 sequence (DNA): TGCGCCAGCAGGCTCGCTGTAGGGGGTGGAGATACGCAGTATTTT. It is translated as CASRLAVGGGDTQYF. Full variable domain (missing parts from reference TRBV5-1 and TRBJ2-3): KAGVTQTPRYLIKTRGQQVTLSCSPISGHRSVSWYQQTPGQGLQFLFEYFSETQRNKGNFPGRFSGRQFSNSRSEMNVSTLELGDSALYLCASRLAVGGGDTQYFGPGTRLTVL.

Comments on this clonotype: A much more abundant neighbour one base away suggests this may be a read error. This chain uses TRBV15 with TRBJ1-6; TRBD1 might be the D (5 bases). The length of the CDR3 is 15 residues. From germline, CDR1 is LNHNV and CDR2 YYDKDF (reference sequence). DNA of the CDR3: TGTGCCACCAGCGGCCGCCGGGACGTGGGTTCACCCCCCCACTTT. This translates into CATSGRRDVGSPPHF.

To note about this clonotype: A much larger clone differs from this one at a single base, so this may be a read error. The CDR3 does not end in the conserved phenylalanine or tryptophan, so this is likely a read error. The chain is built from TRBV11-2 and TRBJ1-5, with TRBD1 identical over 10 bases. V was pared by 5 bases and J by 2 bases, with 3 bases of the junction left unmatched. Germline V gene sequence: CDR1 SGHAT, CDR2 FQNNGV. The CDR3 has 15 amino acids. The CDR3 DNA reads TGTGCCAGCAGCCCGACAGGGGGCGGCAATCAGCCCCAGCATTAT. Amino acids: CASSPTGGGNQPQHY.

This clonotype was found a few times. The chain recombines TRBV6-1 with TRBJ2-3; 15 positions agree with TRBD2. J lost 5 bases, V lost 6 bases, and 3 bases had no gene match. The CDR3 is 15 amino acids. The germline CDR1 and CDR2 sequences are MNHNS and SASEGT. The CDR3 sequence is CASSRTSGRVDTQYF. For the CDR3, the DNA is TGTGCCAGCAGCCGGACTAGCGGGAGGGTAGATACGCAGTATTTT.

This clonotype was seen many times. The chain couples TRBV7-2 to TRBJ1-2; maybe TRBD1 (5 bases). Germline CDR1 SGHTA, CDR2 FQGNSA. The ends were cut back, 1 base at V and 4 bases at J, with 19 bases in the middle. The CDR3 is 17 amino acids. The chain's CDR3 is CASSLEDSGTVVYGYTF. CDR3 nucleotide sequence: TGTGCCAGCAGCTTAGAAGATTCGGGGACGGTCGTCTATGGCTACACCTTC.

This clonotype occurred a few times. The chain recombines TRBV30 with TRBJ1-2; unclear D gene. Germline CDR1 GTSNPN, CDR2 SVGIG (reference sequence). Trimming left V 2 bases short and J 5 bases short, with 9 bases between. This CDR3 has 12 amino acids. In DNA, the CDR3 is TGTGCCTGGAGTATCACAGCTTATGGCTACACCTTC. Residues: CAWSITAYGYTF.

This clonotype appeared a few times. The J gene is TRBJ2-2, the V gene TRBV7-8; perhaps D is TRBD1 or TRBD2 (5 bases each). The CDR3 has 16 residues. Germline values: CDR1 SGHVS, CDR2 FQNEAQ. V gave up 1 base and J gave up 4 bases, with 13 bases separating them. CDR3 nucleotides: TGTGCCAGCAGCTTAGGGAGTGGGGGAATCACCGGGGAGCTGTTTTTT. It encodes CASSLGSGGITGELFF.

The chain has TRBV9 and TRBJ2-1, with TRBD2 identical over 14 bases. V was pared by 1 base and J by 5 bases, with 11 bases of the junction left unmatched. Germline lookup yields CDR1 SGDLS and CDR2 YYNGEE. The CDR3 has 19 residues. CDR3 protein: CASSVRKGTSGSVHNEQFF. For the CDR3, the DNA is TGTGCCAGCAGCGTACGCAAAGGGACTAGCGGGAGTGTCCACAATGAGCAGTTCTTC.

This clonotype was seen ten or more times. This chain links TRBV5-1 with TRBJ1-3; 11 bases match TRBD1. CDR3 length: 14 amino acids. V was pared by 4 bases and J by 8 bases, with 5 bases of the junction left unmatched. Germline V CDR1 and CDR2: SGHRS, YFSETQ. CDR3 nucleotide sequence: TGCGCCAGCAGCGGTGGACAGGGGGCTGACACCATATATTTT. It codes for CASSGGQGADTIYF.

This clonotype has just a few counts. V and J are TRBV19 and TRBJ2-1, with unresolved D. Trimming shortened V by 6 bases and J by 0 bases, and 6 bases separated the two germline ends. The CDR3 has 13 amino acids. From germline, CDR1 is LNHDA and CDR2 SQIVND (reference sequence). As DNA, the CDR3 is TGTGCCAGTAGCCCGCACTCCTACAATGAGCAGTTCTTC. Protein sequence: CASSPHSYNEQFF.

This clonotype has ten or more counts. The CDR3 DNA reads TGTGCCAGCAGTCTGAGACGGACAGGGGGTCTAGAGACCCAGTACTTC. Its protein product is CASSLRRTGGLETQYF. The chain is built from TRBV28 and TRBJ2-5; TRBD1 aligns across 10 bases. Germline V gene sequence: CDR1 MDHEN, CDR2 SYDVKM. J lost 4 bases, V lost 5 bases, and 10 bases had no gene match. The CDR3 consists of 16 residues.

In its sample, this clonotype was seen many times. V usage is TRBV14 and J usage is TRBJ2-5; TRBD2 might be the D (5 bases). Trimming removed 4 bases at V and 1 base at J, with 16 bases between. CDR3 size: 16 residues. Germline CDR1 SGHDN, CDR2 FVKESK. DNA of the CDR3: TGTGCCAGCAGCCTCGAGTCCGAGGGCGGCCAAGAGACCCAGTACTTC. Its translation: CASSLESEGGQETQYF. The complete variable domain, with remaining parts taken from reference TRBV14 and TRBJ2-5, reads EAGVTQFPSHSVIEKGQTVTLRCDPISGHDNLYWYRRVMGKEIKFLLHFVKESKQDESGMPNNRFLAERTGGTYSTLKVQPAELEDSGVYFCASSLESEGGQETQYFGPGTRLLVL.

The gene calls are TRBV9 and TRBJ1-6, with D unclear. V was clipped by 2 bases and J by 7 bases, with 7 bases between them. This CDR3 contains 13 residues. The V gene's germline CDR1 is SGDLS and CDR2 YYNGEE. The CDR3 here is CASSVGWNSPLHF. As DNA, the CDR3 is TGTGCCAGCAGCGTCGGGTGGAATTCACCCCTCCACTTT.

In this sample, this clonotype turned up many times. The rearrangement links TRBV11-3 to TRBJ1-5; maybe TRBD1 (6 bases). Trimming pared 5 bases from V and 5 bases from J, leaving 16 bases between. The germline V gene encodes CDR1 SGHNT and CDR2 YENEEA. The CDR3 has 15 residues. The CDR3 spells CASSDDRGRDQPQHF. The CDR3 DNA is TGTGCCAGCAGCGATGATCGGGGGCGCGATCAGCCCCAGCATTTT.

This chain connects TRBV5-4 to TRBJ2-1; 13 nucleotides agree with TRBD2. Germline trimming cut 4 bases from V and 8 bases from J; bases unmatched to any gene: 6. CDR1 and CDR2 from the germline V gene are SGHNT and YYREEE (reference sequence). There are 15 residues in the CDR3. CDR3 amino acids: CASSTGTSGVDEQFF. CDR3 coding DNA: TGTGCCAGCAGCACGGGGACTAGCGGGGTCGATGAGCAGTTCTTC.

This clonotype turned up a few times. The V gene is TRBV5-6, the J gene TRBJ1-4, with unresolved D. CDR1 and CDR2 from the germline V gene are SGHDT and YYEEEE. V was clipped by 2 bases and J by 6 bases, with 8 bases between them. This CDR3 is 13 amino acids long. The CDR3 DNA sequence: TGTGCCAGCAGCTTCTTATCTGATGAAAAACTGTTTTTT. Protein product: CASSFLSDEKLFF.

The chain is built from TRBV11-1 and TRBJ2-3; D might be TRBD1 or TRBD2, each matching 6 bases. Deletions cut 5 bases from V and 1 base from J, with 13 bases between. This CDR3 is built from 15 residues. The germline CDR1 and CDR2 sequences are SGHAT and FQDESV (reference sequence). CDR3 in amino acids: CASSPRGARTDTQYF. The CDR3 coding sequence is TGTGCCAGCAGCCCGAGGGGGGCCCGCACAGATACGCAGTATTTT.

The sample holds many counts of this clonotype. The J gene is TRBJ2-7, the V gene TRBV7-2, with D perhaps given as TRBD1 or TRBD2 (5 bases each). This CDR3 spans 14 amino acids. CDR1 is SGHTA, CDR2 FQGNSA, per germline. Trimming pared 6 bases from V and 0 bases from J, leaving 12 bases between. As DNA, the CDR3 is TGTGCCAGCAGACACGGGACGTCCTCCTACGAGCAGTACTTC. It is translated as CASRHGTSSYEQYF.

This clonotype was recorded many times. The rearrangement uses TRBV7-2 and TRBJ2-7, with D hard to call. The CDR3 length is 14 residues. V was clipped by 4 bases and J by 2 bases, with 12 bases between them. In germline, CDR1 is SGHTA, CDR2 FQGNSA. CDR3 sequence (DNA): TGTGCCAGCAGCTCCTACGGTCCCACCTACGAGCAGTACTTC. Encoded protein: CASSSYGPTYEQYF.

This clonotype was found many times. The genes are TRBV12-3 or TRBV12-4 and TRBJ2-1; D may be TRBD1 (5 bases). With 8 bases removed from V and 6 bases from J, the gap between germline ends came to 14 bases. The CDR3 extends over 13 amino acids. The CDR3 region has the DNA TGTGCCAGCGGCCTGGGGCCAGCCAATGAGCAGTTCTTC. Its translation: CASGLGPANEQFF.

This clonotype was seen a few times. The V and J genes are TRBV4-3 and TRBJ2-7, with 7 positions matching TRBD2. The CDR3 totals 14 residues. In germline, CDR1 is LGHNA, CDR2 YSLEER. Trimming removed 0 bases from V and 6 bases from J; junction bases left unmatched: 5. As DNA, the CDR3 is TGCGCCAGCAGCCAAGAGGGAGGGAGGGTCGAGCAGTACTTC. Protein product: CASSQEGGRVEQYF.

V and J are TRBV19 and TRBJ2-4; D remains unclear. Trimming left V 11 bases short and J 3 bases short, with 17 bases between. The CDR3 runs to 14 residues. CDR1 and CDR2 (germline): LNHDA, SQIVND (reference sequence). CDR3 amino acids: CAAGKAGGKNIQYF. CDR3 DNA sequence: TGTGCCGCCGGCAAGGCCGGTGGCAAAAACATTCAGTACTTC.

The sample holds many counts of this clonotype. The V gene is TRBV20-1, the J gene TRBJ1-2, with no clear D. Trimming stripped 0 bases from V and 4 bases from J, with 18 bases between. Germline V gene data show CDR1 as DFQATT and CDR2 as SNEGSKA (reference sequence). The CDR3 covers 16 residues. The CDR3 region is CSARDIPDSLSYGYTF. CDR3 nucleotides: TGCAGTGCTAGAGACATACCGGATTCGCTTAGCTATGGCTACACCTTC.

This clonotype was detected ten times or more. CDR3 nucleotides: TGTGCCAGCAGTTTTGCTCTCGGGCGAGACCTCTACGAGCAGTACTTC. It is translated as CASSFALGRDLYEQYF. V and J are TRBV28 and TRBJ2-7; D is unresolved. Germline CDR1 MDHEN, CDR2 SYDVKM. The V end was cut by 3 bases, the J end by 3 bases, with 18 bases between. The CDR3 contains 16 residues.

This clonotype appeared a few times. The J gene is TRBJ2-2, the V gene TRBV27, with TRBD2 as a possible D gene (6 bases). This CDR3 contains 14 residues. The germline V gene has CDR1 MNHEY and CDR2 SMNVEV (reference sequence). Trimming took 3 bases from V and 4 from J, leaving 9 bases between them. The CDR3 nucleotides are TGTGCCAGCAGTTTGGGACTTTTCACCGGGGAGCTGTTTTTT. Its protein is CASSLGLFTGELFF.